The rows below give T cell receptor beta chains drawn from one sample of a study of shared T cell receptors in the human thymus. This table comes from immunoSEQ multiplex PCR, and its TCRdb copy is limited to in-frame clones, with some not included. This repertoire shows hundreds of thousands of clones, around 87% found once; its top ten account for 0.009% to 0.0095%. The sample was also linked to a second study, of human thymus T cells.

The sequenced material came from thymocytes. Source of these receptors: a boy in the first two years of life with a congenital heart defect. Each CDR3 is given with its conserved first and last residue. Each record gives: J gene, D gene, V gene, clone size, CDR3 protein, CDR3 DNA. D genes are given only for firm matches. The size entry is marked missing in some rows and otherwise reads once, few, many or a size class.

>TRBJ1-2|NA|TRBV6-1|NA
CASSETERNYGYTF
TGTGCCAGCAGTGAAACGGAGCGTAACTATGGCTACACCTTC
>TRBJ2-7|TRBD2|TRBV9|NA
CASSPSVGFFGTSGPRTPYEQYF
TGTGCCAGCAGCCCCAGCGTGGGGTTCTTTGGGACTAGCGGACCACGCACCCCCTACGAGCAGTACTTC
>TRBJ1-1|NA|TRBV5-4|NA
CASSLEQGNCAEAFF
TGTGCCAGCAGCTTGGAACAGGGAAATTGCGCTGAAGCTTTCTTT
>TRBJ2-3|NA|TRBV30|once
CAWTRGLADTQYF
TGTGCCTGGACGCGGGGATTAGCAGATACGCAGTATTTT
>TRBJ1-4|TRBD1|TRBV14|NA
CASSQDPQDRSYEKLFF
TGTGCCAGCAGCCAAGACCCCCAGGACAGGTCGTATGAAAAACTGTTTTTT
>TRBJ2-7|NA|TRBV13|NA
CASSLGLRRLRGGEQYF
TGTGCCAGCAGCTTAGGCCTGAGGCGTCTACGGGGTGGCGAGCAGTACTTC
>TRBJ2-3|NA|TRBV4-1|NA
CASSQVRTDITFTDTQYF
TGCGCCAGCAGCCAGGTACGGACAGACATAACGTTTACAGATACGCAGTATTTT
>TRBJ2-7|TRBD1|TRBV25-1|NA
CASRRGQGAHEQYF
TGTGCCAGCAGGAGGGGACAGGGGGCTCACGAGCAGTACTTC
>TRBJ2-7|TRBD2|TRBV2|NA
CASSEGSGLASYEQYF
TGTGCCAGCAGTGAAGGGTCTGGACTAGCGTCTTACGAGCAGTACTTC
>TRBJ1-3|NA|TRBV7-2|NA
CASNAIRPGNTIYF
TGTGCCAGCAACGCCATCAGGCCCGGAAACACCATATATTTT
>TRBJ1-5|NA|TRBV28|NA
CASSFRYSNQPQHF
TGTGCCAGCAGTTTCCGTTATAGCAATCAGCCCCAGCATTTT
>TRBJ2-1|TRBD2|TRBV10-2|NA
CASSGGTGLAGGPSYNEQFF
TGCGCCAGCAGTGGGGGAACGGGACTAGCGGGAGGGCCCTCCTACAATGAGCAGTTCTTC
>TRBJ2-7|TRBD2|TRBV5-6|NA
CASSLGSGGVCEQYF
TGTGCCAGCAGCCTAGGAAGCGGGGGGGTTTGTGAGCAGTACTTC
>TRBJ1-1|NA|TRBV4-3|NA
CASSQDAGQNMNTEAFF
TGCGCCAGCAGCCAAGATGCTGGACAGAACATGAACACTGAAGCTTTCTTT
>TRBJ1-1|NA|TRBV19|few
CASSIGSLNTEAFF
TGTGCCAGTAGTATTGGCAGTCTTAACACTGAAGCTTTCTTT
>TRBJ1-5|NA|TRBV28|NA
CASSHPGRYQPQHF
TGTGCCAGCAGTCACCCAGGCCGGTATCAGCCCCAGCATTTT
>TRBJ1-6|NA|TRBV9|NA
CASSVANNSPLHF
TGTGCCAGCAGCGTAGCTAACAATTCACCCCTCCACTTT
>TRBJ1-2|NA|TRBV28|NA
CASSLSPLGGSYGYTF
TGTGCCAGCAGTTTATCCCCCTTAGGGGGTTCCTATGGCTACACCTTC
>TRBJ2-1|TRBD2|TRBV29-1|NA
CSVVTPASGPNEQFF
TGCAGCGTTGTAACTCCGGCTAGCGGTCCCAATGAGCAGTTCTTC
>TRBJ2-7|TRBD1|TRBV13|NA
CASSLAAGGNDEQYF
TGTGCCAGCAGCTTAGCCGCAGGGGGCAACGACGAGCAGTACTTC
>TRBJ2-5|NA|TRBV9|few
CASSSQGVEFGHQETQYF
TGTGCCAGCAGCTCACAAGGAGTCGAGTTCGGACATCAAGAGACCCAGTACTTC
>TRBJ2-3|NA|TRBV7-8|NA
CASSQRREAQYF
TGTGCCAGCAGCCAAAGACGCGAGGCGCAGTATTTT
>TRBJ2-7|NA|TRBV28|NA
CASSLPGPTYEQYF
TGTGCCAGCAGTTTGCCAGGGCCCACTTACGAGCAGTACTTC
>TRBJ2-1|TRBD2|TRBV7-9|NA
CAGTFRGESRYNEQFF
TGTGCCGGAACATTCCGGGGGGAGAGCCGCTACAATGAGCAGTTCTTC
>TRBJ1-1|NA|TRBV15|few
CATSRKGGEYTEAFF
TGTGCCACCAGCAGGAAAGGCGGCGAATACACTGAAGCTTTCTTT
>TRBJ1-6|TRBD1|TRBV5-6|NA
CASSPRTGGVESPLHF
TGTGCCAGCAGCCCGAGGACAGGGGGCGTTGAGTCACCCCTCCACTTT
>TRBJ1-5|TRBD1|TRBV6-1|once
CASSEAGAGGPPQHF
TGTGCCAGCAGTGAAGCGGGGGCAGGGGGCCCGCCCCAGCATTTT
>TRBJ2-3|TRBD2|TRBV30|NA
CAWSSGLAGTDTQYF
TGTGCCTGGAGCTCCGGCCTAGCGGGCACAGATACGCAGTATTTT
>TRBJ1-2|TRBD1|TRBV7-9|NA
CASSLESGTGIDYGYTF
TGTGCCAGCAGCTTAGAATCGGGGACAGGGATCGACTATGGCTACACCTTC
>TRBJ2-1|TRBD2|TRBV6-5|NA
CASSREWTSSNEQFF
TGTGCCAGCAGTAGAGAATGGACTAGCTCCAATGAGCAGTTCTTC
>TRBJ2-3|TRBD2|TRBV10-3|few
CAISTGLAGGSTYTQYF
TGTGCCATCAGTACCGGACTAGCGGGGGGATCCACATATACGCAGTATTTT
>TRBJ1-5|NA|TRBV28|NA
CASRPAAGANQPQHF
TGTGCCAGCAGACCCGCGGCAGGGGCGAATCAGCCCCAGCATTTT
>TRBJ2-7|NA|TRBV6-6|NA
CASGGRDEQYF
TGTGCCAGCGGGGGCAGGGACGAGCAGTACTTC
>TRBJ1-1|NA|TRBV10-3|once
CAISGWDINEAFF
TGTGCCATCAGTGGGTGGGACATTAACGAAGCTTTCTTT
>TRBJ2-7|NA|TRBV27|NA
CASSRVGAVSYEQYF
TGTGCCAGCAGTCGGGTAGGCGCGGTTTCCTACGAGCAGTACTTC
>TRBJ2-4|TRBD2|TRBV27|once
CASSLVGGGAKNIQYF
TGTGCCAGCAGTTTGGTCGGGGGGGGAGCCAAAAACATTCAGTACTTC
>TRBJ2-7|NA|TRBV9|once
CASSVEYAEGSSYEQYF
TGTGCCAGCAGCGTAGAGTACGCGGAGGGGAGCTCCTACGAGCAGTACTTC
>TRBJ2-1|TRBD2|TRBV10-3|NA
CAISVTGKLASGKGRGEQFF
TGTGCCATCAGTGTCACAGGCAAGTTGGCTAGCGGGAAGGGTCGAGGTGAGCAGTTCTTC
>TRBJ2-7|NA|TRBV5-1|NA
CASSLAGNYEQYF
TGCGCCAGCAGCTTGGCCGGGAACTACGAGCAGTACTTC
>TRBJ1-1|NA|TRBV20-1|NA
CTGAAEAFF
TGCACAGGGGCCGCTGAAGCTTTCTTT
>TRBJ2-1|TRBD1|TRBV28|NA
CASSRYRDSGSYNEQFF
TGTGCCAGCAGTAGGTACCGGGACAGCGGCTCCTACAATGAGCAGTTCTTC
>TRBJ2-3|TRBD2|TRBV6-1|once
CASSEGLAGPGGDTQYF
TGTGCCAGCAGTGAAGGACTAGCGGGCCCCGGGGGAGATACGCAGTATTTT
>TRBJ2-7|NA|TRBV12-5|NA
CASGPRQGGYEQYF
TGTGCTAGTGGTCCGAGACAGGGAGGCTACGAGCAGTACTTC
>TRBJ2-5|TRBD1|TRBV28|NA
CASSSGGQDETQYF
TGTGCCAGCAGTTCAGGAGGACAGGATGAGACCCAGTACTTC